One TCR beta chain is described in this entry. Produced via immunoSEQ multiplex PCR; TCRdb's table is partial and in-frame only. This sample has around 250,000 clones, with 80% to 90% found just once. The sample comes from a study of blood T cell repertoires in COVID-19. Between the trimmed V and J ends, which lost 4 bases and 0 bases, there was a span of 10 bases. This CDR3 has 15 amino acids. In germline, CDR1 is LGHDT, CDR2 YNNKEL (reference sequence). The source of this sequence is a man aged 18 to 29 who had recovered from COVID-19. The specimen was PBMCs or T cells enriched from blood (not recorded which). The rearrangement joins TRBV3-1 (or the pseudogene TRBV3-2) to TRBJ1-3; maybe TRBD1 (5 bases). The CDR3 here is CASSPRQSSGNTIYF. The DNA of the CDR3 is TGTGCCAGCAGCCCCCGACAGAGCTCTGGAAACACCATATATTTT.